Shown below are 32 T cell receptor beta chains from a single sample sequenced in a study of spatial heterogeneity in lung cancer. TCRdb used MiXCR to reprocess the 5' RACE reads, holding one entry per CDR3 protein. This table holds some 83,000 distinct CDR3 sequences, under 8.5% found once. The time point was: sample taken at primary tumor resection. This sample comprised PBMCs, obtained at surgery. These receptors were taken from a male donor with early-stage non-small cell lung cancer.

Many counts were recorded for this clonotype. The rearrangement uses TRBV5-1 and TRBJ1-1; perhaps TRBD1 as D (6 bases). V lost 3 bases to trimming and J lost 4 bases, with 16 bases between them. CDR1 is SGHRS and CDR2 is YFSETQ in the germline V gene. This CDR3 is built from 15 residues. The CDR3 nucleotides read TGCGCCAGCAGCTCAACTCCACAGGGAAGCACTGAAGCTTTCTTT. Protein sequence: CASSSTPQGSTEAFF.

Here the CDR3 reads CASSVSGAISGNTIYF. The CDR3 nucleotides read TGTGCCAGCAGCGTATCAGGGGCCATCTCTGGAAACACCATATATTTT. The chain carries TRBV9 and TRBJ1-3; maybe TRBD1 (6 bases). Germline V gene lookup returns CDR1 SGDLS and CDR2 YYNGEE. V was shortened by 1 base and J by 0 bases, with 11 bases between the two germline ends. The length of the CDR3 is 16 residues.

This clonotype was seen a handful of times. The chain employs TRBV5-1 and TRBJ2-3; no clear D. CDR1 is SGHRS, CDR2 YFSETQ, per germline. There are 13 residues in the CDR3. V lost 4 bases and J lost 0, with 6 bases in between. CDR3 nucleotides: TGCGCCAGCAGCCCCGCTAGCACAGATACGCAGTATTTT. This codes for CASSPASTDTQYF.

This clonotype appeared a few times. CDR3 in DNA: TGTGCCAGCAGCACCTTAGGGTACGAGCAGTACTTC. It yields the protein CASSTLGYEQYF. The chain is built from TRBV11-2 and TRBJ2-7; D unclear. V was trimmed by 5 bases and J by 4 bases, leaving 9 bases between them. CDR3 length: 12 amino acids. Germline values: CDR1 SGHAT, CDR2 FQNNGV.

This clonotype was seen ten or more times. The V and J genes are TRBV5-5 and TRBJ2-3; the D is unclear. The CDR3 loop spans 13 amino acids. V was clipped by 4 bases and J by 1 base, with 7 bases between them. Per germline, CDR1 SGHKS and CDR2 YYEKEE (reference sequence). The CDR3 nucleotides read TGTGCCAGCAGCCCGTTTCGCACAGATACGCAGTATTTT. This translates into CASSPFRTDTQYF.

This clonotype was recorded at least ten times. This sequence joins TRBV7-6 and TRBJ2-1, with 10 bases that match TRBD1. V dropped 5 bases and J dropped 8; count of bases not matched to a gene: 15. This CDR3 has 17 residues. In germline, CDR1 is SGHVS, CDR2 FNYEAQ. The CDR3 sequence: CASSGPTMGQGLHEQFF. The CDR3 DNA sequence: TGTGCCAGCAGCGGACCGACGATGGGACAGGGGTTGCATGAGCAGTTCTTC.

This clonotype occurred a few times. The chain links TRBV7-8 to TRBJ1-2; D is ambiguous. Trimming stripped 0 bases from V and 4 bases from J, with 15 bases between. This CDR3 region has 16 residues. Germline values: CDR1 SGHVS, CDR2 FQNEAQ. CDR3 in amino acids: CASSLALTVPSYGYTF. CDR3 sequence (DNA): TGTGCCAGCAGCTTAGCGCTTACAGTCCCGTCCTATGGCTACACCTTC.

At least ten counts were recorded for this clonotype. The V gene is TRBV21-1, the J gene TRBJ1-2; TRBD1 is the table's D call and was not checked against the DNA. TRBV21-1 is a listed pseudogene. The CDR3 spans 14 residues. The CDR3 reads CASISRDRGHGYTF. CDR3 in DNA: TGTGCCAGCATCTCGAGGGACAGGGGGCATGGCTACACCTTC.

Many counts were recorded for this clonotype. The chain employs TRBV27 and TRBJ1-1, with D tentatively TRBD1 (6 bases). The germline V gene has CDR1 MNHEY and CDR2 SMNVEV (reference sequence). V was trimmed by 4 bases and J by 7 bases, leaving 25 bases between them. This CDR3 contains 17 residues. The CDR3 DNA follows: TGTGCCAGCAGTTCGTCTTACTATGGTACAGGGTCTAATGAAGCTTTCTTT. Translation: CASSSSYYGTGSNEAFF.

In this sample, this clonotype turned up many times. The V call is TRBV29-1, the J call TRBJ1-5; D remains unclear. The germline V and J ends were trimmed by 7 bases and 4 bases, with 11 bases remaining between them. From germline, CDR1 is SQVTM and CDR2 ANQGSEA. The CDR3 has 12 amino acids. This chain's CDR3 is CSAEGGNQPQHF. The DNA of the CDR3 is TGCAGCGCAGAGGGCGGTAATCAGCCCCAGCATTTT.

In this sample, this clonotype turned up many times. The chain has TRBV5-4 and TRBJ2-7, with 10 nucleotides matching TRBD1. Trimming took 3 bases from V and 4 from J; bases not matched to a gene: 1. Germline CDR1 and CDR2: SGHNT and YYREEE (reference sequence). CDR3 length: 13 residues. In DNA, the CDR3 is TGTGCCAGCAGCTGGGACAGGGGTTACGAGCAGTACTTC. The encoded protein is CASSWDRGYEQYF.

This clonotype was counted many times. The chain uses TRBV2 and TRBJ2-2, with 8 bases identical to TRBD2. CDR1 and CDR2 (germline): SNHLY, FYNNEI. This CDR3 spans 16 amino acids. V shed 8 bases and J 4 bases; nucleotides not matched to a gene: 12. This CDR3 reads CASGPGRADFTGELFF. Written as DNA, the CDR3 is TGTGCCAGCGGGCCCGGGAGGGCCGATTTCACCGGGGAGCTGTTTTTT.

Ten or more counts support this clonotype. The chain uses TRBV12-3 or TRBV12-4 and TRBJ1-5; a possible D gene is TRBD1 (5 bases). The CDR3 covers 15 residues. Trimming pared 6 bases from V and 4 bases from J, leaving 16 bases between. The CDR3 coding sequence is TGTGCCAGCAGCGCCGGGTTTGGGGGAAATCAGCCCCAGCATTTT. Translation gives CASSAGFGGNQPQHF.

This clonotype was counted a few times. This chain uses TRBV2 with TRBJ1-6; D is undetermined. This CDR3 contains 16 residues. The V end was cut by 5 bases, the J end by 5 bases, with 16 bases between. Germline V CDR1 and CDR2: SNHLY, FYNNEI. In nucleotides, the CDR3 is TGTGCCAGCAGTATCAGGAGATTCCCCGATAATTCACCCCTCCACTTT. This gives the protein CASSIRRFPDNSPLHF.

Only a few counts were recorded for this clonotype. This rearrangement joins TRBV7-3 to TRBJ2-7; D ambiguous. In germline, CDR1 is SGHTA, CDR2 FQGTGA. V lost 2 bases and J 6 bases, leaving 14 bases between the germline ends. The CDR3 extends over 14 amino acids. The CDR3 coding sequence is TGTGCCAGCAGCTTAGGTTCTCTGAATGGCGAGCAGTACTTC. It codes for CASSLGSLNGEQYF.

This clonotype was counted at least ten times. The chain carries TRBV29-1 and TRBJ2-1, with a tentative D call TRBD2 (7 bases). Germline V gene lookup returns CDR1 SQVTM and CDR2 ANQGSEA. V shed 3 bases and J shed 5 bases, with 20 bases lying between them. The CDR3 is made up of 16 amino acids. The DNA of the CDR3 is TGCAGCGTTGAGGGCCAAAGGGGGGGTTTCGACAATGAGCAGTTCTTC. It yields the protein CSVEGQRGGFDNEQFF.

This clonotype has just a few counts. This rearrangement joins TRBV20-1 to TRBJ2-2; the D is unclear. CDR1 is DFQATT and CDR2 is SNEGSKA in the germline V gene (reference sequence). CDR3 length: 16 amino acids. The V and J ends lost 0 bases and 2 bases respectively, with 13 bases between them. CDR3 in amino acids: CSARDLTGINTGELFF. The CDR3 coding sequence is TGCAGTGCTAGAGATCTAACTGGGATAAACACCGGGGAGCTGTTTTTT.

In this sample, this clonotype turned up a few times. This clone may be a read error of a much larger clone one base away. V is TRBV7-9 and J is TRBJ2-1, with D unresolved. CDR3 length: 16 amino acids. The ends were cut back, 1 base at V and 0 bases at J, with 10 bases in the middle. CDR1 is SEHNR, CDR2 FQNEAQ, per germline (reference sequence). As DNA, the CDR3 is TGTGCCAGCAGCTTAGGGTCGAGAGGCTCCTACAATGAGCAGTTCTTC. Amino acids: CASSLGSRGSYNEQFF.

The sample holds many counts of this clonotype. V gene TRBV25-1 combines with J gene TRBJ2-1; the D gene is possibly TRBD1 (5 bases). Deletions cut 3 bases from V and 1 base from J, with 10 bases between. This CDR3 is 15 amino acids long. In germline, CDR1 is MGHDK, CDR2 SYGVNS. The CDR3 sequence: CASSDGKGSYNEQFF. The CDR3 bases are TGTGCCAGCAGTGATGGAAAGGGGTCCTACAATGAGCAGTTCTTC.

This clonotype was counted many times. CDR3 region: CASVASGYPYNEQFF. CDR3 coding DNA: TGTGCCAGCGTGGCTAGCGGCTACCCCTACAATGAGCAGTTCTTC. V gene TRBV2 combines with J gene TRBJ2-1; 7 positions agree with TRBD2. The V gene end was trimmed by 8 bases and the J gene end by 2 bases; junction bases not matched to a gene: 9. This CDR3 has 15 amino acids. Germline CDR1 is SNHLY and CDR2 is FYNNEI.

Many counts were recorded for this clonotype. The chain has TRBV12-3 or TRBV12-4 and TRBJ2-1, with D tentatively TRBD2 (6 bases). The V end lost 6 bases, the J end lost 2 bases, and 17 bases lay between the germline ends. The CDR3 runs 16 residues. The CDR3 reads CASSSRRGGTYNEQFF. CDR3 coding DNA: TGTGCCAGCAGCTCCCGGCGGGGAGGCACCTACAATGAGCAGTTCTTC.

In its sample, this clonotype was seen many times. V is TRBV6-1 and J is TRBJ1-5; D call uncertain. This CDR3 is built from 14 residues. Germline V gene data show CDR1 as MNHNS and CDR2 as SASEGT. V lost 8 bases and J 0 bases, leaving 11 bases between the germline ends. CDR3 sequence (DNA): TGTGCCAGCCTTGACAACAATAGCAATCAGCCCCAGCATTTT. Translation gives CASLDNNSNQPQHF.

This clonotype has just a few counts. CDR3 protein: CASSAGGQNNEQFF. CDR3 DNA: TGTGCCAGCAGTGCGGGGGGACAGAACAATGAGCAGTTCTTC. V and J are TRBV6-1 and TRBJ2-1; tentatively, D is TRBD1 or TRBD2 (7 bases each). CDR1 and CDR2 from the germline V gene are MNHNS and SASEGT. CDR3 length equals 14 residues. The germline V and J ends were trimmed by 4 bases and 5 bases, with 12 bases remaining between them.

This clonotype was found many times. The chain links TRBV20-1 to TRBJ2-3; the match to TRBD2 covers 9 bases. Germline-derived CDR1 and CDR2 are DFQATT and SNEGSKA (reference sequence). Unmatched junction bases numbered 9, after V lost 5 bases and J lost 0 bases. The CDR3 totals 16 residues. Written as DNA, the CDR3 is TGCAGTGCTTTCCCCCTCACTAGCGGGAGCACAGATACGCAGTATTTT. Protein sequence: CSAFPLTSGSTDTQYF.

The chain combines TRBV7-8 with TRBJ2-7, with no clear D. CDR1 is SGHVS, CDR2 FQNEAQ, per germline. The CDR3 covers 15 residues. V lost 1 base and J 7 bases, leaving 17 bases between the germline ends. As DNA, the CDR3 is TGTGCCAGCAGCTTAGGTCCAGGCGGTCTGAGGGAGCAGTACTTC. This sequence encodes CASSLGPGGLREQYF.

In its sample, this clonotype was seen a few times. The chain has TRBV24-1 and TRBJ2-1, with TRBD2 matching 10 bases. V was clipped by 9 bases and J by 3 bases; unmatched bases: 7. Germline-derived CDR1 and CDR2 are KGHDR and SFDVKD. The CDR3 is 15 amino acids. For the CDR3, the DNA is TGTGCCACCGAGGCAGCGGGAGGGGGCTACAATGAGCAGTTCTTC. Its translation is CATEAAGGGYNEQFF.

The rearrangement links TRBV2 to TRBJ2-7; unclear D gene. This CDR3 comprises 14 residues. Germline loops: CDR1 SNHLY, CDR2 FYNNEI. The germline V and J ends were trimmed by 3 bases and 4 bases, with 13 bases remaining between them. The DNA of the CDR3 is TGTGCCAGCAGTGACGCTGGCACTGGGTACGAGCAGTACTTC. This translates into CASSDAGTGYEQYF. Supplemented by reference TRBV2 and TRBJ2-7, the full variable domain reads EPEVTQTPSHQVTQMGQEVILRCVPISNHLYFYWYRQILGQKVEFLVSFYNNEISEKSEIFDDQFSVERPDGSNFTLKIRSTKLEDSAMYFCASSDAGTGYEQYFGPGTRLTVT.

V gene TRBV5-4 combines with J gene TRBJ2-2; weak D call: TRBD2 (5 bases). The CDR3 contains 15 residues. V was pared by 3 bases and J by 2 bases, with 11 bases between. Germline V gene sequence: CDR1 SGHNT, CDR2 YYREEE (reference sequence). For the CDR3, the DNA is TGTGCCAGCAGCTACGGTAGCGAAAACACCGGGGAGCTGTTTTTT. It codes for CASSYGSENTGELFF.

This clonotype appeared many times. The DNA for the CDR3 is TGTGCCAGCAGCTACGGGACAGGGTGGGTGACCTACAATGAGCAGTTCTTC. Encoded protein: CASSYGTGWVTYNEQFF. The rearrangement uses TRBV7-9 and TRBJ2-1, with 9 bases fitting TRBD1. The germline CDR1 and CDR2 sequences are SEHNR and FQNEAQ (reference sequence). This CDR3 is 17 amino acids long. With 4 bases clipped from V and 2 bases from J, the junction kept 9 bases outside the gene matches.

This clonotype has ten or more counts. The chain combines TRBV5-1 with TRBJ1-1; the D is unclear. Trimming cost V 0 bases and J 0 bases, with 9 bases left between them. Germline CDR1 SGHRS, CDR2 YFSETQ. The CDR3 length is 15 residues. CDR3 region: CASSLGSHMNTEAFF. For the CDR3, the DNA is TGCGCCAGCAGCTTGGGTAGTCATATGAACACTGAAGCTTTCTTT.

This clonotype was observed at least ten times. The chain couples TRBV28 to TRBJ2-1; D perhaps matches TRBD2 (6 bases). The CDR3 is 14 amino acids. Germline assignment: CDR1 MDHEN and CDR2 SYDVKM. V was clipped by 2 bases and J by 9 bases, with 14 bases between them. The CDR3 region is CASSLEASAGEQFF. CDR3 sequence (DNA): TGTGCCAGCAGTTTAGAGGCTAGCGCCGGTGAGCAGTTCTTC. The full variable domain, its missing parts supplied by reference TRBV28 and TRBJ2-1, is DVKVTQSSRYLVKRTGEKVFLECVQDMDHENMFWYRQDPGLGLRLIYFSYDVKMKEKGDIPEGYSVSREKKERFSLILESASTNQTSMYLCASSLEASAGEQFFGPGTRLTVL.

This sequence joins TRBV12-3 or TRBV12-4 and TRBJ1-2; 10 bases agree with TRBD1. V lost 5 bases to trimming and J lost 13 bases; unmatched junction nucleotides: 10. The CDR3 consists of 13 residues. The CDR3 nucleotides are TGTGCCAGCAGTACCCGGGACAGGGGAAAGAGCACCTTC. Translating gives CASSTRDRGKSTF.